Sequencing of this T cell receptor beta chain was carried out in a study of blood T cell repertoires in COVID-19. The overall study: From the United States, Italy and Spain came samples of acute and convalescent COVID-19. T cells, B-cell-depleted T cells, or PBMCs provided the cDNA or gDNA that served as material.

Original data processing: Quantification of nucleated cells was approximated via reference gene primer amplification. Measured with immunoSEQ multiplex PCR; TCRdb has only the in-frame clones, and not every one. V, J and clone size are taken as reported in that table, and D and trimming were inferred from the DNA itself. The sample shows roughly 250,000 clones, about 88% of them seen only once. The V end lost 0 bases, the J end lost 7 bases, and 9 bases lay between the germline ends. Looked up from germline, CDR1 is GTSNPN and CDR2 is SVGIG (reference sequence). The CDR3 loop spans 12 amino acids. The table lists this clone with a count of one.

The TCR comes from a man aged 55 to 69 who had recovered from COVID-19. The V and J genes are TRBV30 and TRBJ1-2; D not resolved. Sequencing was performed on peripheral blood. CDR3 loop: CAWSVRVSGYTF. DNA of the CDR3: TGTGCCTGGAGTGTACGTGTGAGTGGCTACACCTTC.